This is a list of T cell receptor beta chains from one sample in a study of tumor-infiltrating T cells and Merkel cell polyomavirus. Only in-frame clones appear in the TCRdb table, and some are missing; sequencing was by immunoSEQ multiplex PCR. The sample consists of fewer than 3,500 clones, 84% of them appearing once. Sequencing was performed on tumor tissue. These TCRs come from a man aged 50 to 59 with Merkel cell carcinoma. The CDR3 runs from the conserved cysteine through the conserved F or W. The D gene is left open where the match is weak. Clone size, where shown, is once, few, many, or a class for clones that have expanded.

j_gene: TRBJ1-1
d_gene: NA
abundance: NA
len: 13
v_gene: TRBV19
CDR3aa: CASSITENTEAFF
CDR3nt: TGTGCCAGTAGTATTACTGAGAACACTGAAGCTTTCTTT

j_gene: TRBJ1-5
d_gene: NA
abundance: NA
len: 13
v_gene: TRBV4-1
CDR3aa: CASSQDGSQPQHF
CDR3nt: TGCGCCAGCAGCCAAGATGGCTCTCAGCCCCAGCATTTT

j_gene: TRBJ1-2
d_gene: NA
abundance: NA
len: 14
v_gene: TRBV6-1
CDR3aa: CASTLDRGARGYTF
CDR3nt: TGTGCCAGCACGTTAGATCGGGGGGCAAGGGGGTATACCTTC

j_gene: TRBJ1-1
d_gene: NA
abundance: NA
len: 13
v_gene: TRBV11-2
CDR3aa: CASRGGRGTEAFF
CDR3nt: TGTGCCAGCAGGGGCGGGCGGGGGACTGAAGCTTTCTTT

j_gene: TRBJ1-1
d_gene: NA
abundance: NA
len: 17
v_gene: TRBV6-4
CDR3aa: CASSDSFTGRKNTEAFF
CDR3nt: TGTGCCAGCAGTGACTCATTCACAGGACGAAAGAACACTGAAGCTTTCTTT

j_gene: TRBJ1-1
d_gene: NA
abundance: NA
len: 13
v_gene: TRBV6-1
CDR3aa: CASRPTGFTEAFF
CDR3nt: TGTGCCAGCAGACCCACAGGGTTCACTGAAGCTTTCTTT

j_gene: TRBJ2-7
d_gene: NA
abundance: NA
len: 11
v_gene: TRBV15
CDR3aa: CATSTGYEQYF
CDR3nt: TGTGCCACCAGCACGGGATACGAGCAGTACTTC

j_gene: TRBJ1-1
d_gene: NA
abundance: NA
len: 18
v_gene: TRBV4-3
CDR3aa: CASSQDPWQGPMNTEAFF
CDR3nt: TGCGCCAGCAGCCAAGATCCGTGGCAGGGTCCCATGAACACTGAAGCTTTCTTT

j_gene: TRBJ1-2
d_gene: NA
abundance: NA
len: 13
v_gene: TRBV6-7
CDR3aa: CASRAPGSYGYTF
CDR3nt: TGTGCCAGCCGGGCACCTGGGAGCTATGGCTACACCTTC

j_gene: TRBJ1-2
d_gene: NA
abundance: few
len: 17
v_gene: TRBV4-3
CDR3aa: CASSQDVSRPGDYGYTF
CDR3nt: TGCGCCAGCAGCCAAGATGTTAGCCGACCGGGGGACTATGGCTACACCTTC

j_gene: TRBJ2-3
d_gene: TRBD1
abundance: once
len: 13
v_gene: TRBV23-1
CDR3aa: CASGFGTEDTQYF
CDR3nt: TGCGCCAGCGGGTTCGGGACAGAAGATACGCAGTATTTT

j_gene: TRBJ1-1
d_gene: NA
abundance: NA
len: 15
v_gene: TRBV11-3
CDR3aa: CASSLEWSGNTEAFF
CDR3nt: TGTGCCAGCAGCTTGGAGTGGAGTGGGAACACTGAAGCTTTCTTT

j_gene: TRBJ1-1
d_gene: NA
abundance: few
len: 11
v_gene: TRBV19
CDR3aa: CASRRVGAAFF
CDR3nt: TGTGCCAGTAGGAGGGTGGGGGCCGCTTTCTTT

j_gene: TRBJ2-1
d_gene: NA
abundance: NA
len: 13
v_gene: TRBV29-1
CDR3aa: CSVETPGHPKQFF
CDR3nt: TGCAGTGTCGAAACCCCGGGACACCCGAAGCAGTTCTTC

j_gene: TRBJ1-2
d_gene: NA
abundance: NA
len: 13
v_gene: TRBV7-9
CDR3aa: CASSSRPGDGYTF
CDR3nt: TGTGCCAGCAGCTCTCGTCCAGGGGATGGCTACACCTTC

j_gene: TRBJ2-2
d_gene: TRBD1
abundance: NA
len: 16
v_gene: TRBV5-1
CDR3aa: CASLYPGGSHTGELFF
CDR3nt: TGCGCCAGCTTATATCCAGGGGGTTCCCACACCGGGGAGCTGTTTTTT

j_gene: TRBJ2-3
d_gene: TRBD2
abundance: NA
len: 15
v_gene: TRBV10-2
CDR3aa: CASSRLAGGTDTQYF
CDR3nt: TGCGCCAGCAGTCGACTAGCGGGGGGCACAGATACGCAGTATTTT

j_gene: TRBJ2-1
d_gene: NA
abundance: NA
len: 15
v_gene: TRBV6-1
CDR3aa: CASSEGHQFYNEQFF
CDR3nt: TGTGCCAGCAGTGAGGGCCATCAATTCTACAATGAGCAGTTCTTC

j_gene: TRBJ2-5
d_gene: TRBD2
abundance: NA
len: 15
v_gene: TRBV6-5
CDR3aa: CASSTRGGPGETQYF
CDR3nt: TGTGCCAGCAGTACGCGGGGGGGCCCAGGAGAGACCCAGTACTTC

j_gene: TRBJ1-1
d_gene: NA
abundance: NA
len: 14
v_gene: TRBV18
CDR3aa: CASSLSTGNTEAFF
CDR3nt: TGTGCCAGCTCACTCTCAACAGGAAACACTGAAGCTTTCTTT

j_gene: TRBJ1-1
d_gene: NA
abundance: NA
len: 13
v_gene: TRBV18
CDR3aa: CASSKRQNEEAFF
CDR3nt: TGTGCCAGCTCAAAACGACAGAATGAGGAAGCTTTCTTT

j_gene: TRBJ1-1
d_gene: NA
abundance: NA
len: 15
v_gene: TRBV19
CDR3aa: CASSIKSGANTEAFF
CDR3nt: TGTGCCAGTAGTATCAAGTCAGGTGCAAACACTGAAGCTTTCTTT

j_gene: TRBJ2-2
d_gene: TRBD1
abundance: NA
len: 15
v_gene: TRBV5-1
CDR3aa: CASSQGTGEAGELFF
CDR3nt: TGCGCCAGCAGCCAAGGGACAGGGGAGGCCGGGGAGCTGTTTTTT

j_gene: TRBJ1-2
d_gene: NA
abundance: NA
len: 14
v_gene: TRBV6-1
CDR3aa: CASKLVPSGYGYTF
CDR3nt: TGTGCCAGCAAGTTAGTCCCGTCAGGCTATGGCTACACCTTC

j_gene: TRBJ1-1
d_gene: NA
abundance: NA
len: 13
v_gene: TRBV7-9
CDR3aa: CASSLTERTEAFF
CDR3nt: TGTGCCAGCAGCTTAACCGAGAGGACTGAAGCTTTCTTT

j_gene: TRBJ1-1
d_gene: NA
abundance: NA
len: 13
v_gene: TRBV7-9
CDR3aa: CASSFTDLTEAFF
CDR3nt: TGTGCCAGCAGCTTTACAGACCTCACTGAAGCTTTCTTT

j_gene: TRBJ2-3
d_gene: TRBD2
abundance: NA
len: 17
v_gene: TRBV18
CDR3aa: CASSPRMTSGGTDTQYF
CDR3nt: TGTGCCAGCTCACCCCGGATGACTAGCGGGGGGACAGATACGCAGTATTTT

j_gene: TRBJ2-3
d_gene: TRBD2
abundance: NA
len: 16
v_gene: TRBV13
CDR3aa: CASSSSERGSTDTQYF
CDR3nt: TGTGCCAGCAGCTCCTCTGAGCGGGGAAGCACAGATACGCAGTATTTT

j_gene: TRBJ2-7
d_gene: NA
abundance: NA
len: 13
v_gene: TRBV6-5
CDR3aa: CASSYSPGFEQYF
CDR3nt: TGTGCCAGCAGTTACTCTCCGGGGTTCGAGCAGTACTTC

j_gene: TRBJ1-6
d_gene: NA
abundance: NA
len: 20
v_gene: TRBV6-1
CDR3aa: CASSGAVPPGEGSYNSPLHF
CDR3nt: TGTGCCAGCAGTGGTGCTGTTCCGCCTGGGGAGGGATCCTATAATTCACCCCTCCACTTT

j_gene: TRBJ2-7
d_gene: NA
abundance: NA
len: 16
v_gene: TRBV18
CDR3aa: CASSPPGGQGSYEQYF
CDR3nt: TGTGCCAGCTCACCACCGGGGGGGCAGGGCTCCTACGAGCAGTACTTC

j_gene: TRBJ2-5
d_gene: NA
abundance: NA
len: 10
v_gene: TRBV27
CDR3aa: CASRAETQYF
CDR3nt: TGTGCCAGCAGAGCAGAGACCCAGTACTTC

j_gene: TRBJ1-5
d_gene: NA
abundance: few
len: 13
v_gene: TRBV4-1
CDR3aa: CASSQDQNQPQHF
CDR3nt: TGCGCCAGCAGCCAAGATCAGAATCAGCCCCAGCATTTT

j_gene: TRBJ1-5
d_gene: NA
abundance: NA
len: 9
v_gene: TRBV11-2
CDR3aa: CASSILQHF
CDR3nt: TGTGCCAGCAGCATACTTCAGCATTTT

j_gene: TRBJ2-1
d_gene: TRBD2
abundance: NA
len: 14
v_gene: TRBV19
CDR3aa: CASRWGGPSEEQFF
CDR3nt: TGTGCCAGTAGATGGGGGGGACCCTCGGAAGAGCAGTTCTTC

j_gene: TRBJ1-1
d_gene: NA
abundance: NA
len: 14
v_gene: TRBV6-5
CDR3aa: CASSYSAGGTEAFF
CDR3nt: TGTGCCAGCAGTTACTCAGCGGGGGGCACTGAAGCTTTCTTT

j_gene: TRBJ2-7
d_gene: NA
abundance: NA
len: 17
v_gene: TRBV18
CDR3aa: CASSPPNPTGKGYEQYF
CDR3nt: TGTGCCAGCTCACCACCGAATCCGACAGGAAAAGGTTACGAGCAGTACTTC

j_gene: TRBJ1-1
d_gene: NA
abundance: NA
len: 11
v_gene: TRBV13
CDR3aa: CASSGETEAFF
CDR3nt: TGTGCCAGCAGCGGGGAGACTGAAGCTTTCTTT

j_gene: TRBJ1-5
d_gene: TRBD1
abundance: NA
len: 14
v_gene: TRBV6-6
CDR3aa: CASRGQGQNQPQHF
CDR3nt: TGTGCCAGCAGAGGACAGGGCCAGAATCAGCCCCAGCATTTT

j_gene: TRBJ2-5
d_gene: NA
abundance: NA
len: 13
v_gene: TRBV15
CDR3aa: CATSSIVQETQYF
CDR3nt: TGTGCCACCAGCAGCATAGTCCAAGAGACCCAGTACTTC

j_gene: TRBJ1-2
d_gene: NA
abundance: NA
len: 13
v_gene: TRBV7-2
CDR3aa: CASSPQTNYGYTF
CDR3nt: TGTGCCAGCAGCCCCCAGACAAACTATGGCTACACCTTC

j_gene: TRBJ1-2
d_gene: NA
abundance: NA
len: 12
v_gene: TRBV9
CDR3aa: CASSVAGYGYTF
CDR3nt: TGTGCCAGCAGCGTAGCCGGGTATGGCTACACCTTC

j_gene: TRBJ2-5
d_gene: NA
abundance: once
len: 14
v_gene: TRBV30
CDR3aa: CAWSVRQAQETQYF
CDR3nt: TGTGCCTGGAGTGTACGTCAGGCCCAAGAGACCCAGTACTTC

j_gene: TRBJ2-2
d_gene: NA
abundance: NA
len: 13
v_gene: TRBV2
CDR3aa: CASRGSSTGELFF
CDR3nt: TGTGCCAGCAGGGGTAGCAGCACCGGGGAGCTGTTTTTT

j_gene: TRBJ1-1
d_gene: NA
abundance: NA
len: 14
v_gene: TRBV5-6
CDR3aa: CASSSTGGSREAFF
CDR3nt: TGTGCCAGCAGCTCGACCGGAGGCAGTAGAGAAGCTTTCTTT

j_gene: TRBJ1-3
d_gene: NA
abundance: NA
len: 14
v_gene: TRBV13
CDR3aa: CASDGDVTGNTIYF
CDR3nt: TGTGCCAGCGACGGGGATGTCACTGGAAACACCATATATTTT

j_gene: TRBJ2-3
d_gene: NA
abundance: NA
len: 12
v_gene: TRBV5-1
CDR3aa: CASSLGRDTQYF
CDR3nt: TGCGCCAGCAGCTTGGGGCGGGATACGCAGTATTTT

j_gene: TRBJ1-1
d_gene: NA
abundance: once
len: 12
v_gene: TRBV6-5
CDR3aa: CASSKGGTEAFF
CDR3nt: TGTGCCAGCAGCAAGGGGGGGACTGAAGCTTTCTTT

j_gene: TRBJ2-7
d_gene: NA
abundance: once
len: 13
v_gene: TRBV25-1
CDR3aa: CASSEAGRYEQYF
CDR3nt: TGTGCCAGCAGTGAGGCGGGCCGGTACGAGCAGTACTTC

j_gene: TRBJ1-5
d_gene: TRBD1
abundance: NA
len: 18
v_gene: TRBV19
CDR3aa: CASTQRQGGWERNQPQHF
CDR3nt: TGTGCCAGTACCCAAAGACAGGGGGGTTGGGAAAGGAATCAGCCCCAGCATTTT

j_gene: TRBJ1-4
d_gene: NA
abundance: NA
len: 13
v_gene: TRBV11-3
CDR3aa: CASALYEGEKLFF
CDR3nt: TGTGCCAGCGCTCTATACGAGGGAGAAAAACTGTTTTTT

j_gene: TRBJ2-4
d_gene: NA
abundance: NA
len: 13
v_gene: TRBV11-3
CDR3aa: CASSSGQQNIQYF
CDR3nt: TGTGCCAGCAGCTCAGGACAGCAAAACATTCAGTACTTC

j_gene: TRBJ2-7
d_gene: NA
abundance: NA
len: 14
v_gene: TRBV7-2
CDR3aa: CASSLVGGTYEQYF
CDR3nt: TGTGCCAGCAGCTTAGTTGGGGGGACCTACGAGCAGTACTTC

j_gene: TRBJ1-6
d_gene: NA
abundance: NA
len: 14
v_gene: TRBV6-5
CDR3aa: CASSYGLPGKPLHF
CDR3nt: TGTGCCAGCAGTTACGGGCTGCCCGGGAAACCCCTCCACTTT

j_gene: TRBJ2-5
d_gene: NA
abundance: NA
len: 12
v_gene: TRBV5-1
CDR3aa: CASSPGLETQYF
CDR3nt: TGCGCCAGCAGTCCGGGGTTGGAGACCCAGTACTTC

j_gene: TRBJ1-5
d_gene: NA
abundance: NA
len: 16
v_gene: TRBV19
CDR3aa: CASSIIWAPSNQPQHF
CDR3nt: TGTGCCAGTAGTATAATCTGGGCTCCTAGCAATCAGCCCCAGCATTTT

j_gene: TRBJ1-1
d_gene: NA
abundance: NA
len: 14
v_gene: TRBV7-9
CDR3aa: CASSLVQGLAEAFF
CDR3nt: TGTGCCAGCAGCTTAGTGCAGGGGCTCGCTGAAGCTTTCTTT

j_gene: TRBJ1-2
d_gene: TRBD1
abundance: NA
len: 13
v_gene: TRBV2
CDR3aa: CASSGDRVYGYTF
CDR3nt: TGTGCCAGCAGTGGGGACAGGGTCTATGGCTACACCTTC

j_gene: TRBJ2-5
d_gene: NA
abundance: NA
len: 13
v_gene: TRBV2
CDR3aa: CASSERMEETQYF
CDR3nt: TGTGCCAGCAGTGAGAGGATGGAAGAGACCCAGTACTTC

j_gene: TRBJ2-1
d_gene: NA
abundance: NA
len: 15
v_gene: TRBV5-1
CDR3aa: CASSLALVSYNEQFF
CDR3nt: TGCGCCAGCAGCTTGGCTCTCGTTTCCTACAATGAGCAGTTCTTC